The 30 T cell receptor beta chains below come from one sample, sequenced in a study of shared clonotypes between healthy human individuals. Repertoires were generated with immunoSEQ multiplex PCR, while TCRdb's copy carries only in-frame clones and drops some. The table records about 2.3 million clones, approximately 90% of them present only once. The sample comprised naive CD4+ T cells from PBMCs. This sample's subset: CD45RA+ positively selected. The receptors derive from a man younger than 35 in good health. Some clones in this sample may be carry-over from other donors' samples.

The CDR3: CASRPGGASRETQYF. For the CDR3, the DNA is TGCGCCAGCAGGCCCGGGGGGGCAAGTCGAGAGACCCAGTACTTC. This chain connects TRBV10-2 to TRBJ2-5; 8 bases match TRBD2. The CDR3 sequence is 15 residues long. The V gene end was trimmed by 6 bases and the J gene end by 4 bases; junction bases not matched to a gene: 10. The germline gives CDR1 WSHSY, CDR2 SAAADI.

J is TRBJ1-2 and V is TRBV7-9, with a possible D match to TRBD1 (6 bases). This CDR3 is built from 15 residues. Trimming cost V 5 bases and J 4 bases, with 17 bases left between them. CDR1 and CDR2 (germline): SEHNR, FQNEAQ (reference sequence). In nucleotides, the CDR3 is TGTGCCAGCAGCCCCCCTAGGCCGGACAGCTATGGCTACACCTTC. The encoded protein is CASSPPRPDSYGYTF.

The rearrangement uses TRBV7-2 and TRBJ2-2; D is unclear. The germline V gene encodes CDR1 SGHTA and CDR2 FQGNSA. There are 14 residues in the CDR3. Deletions cut 0 bases from V and 5 bases from J, with 7 bases between. CDR3 in DNA: TGTGCCAGCAGCTTAGCCAAGGCGACCGGGGAGCTGTTTTTT. It translates to CASSLAKATGELFF.

The J gene is TRBJ1-2, the V gene TRBV5-1, with D unclear. Trimming left V 1 base short and J 0 bases short, with 10 bases between. CDR1 is SGHRS and CDR2 is YFSETQ in the germline V gene. The CDR3 runs 15 residues. The CDR3 protein is CASSLYQEANYGYTF. The CDR3 DNA reads TGCGCCAGCAGCTTGTACCAGGAAGCTAACTATGGCTACACCTTC.

Of note for this clone: The sample carries other DNA sequences with the same CDR3. The chain employs TRBV9 and TRBJ2-2; D is perhaps TRBD1 or TRBD2 (6 bases each). Germline V gives CDR1 SGDLS, CDR2 YYNGEE. V was trimmed by 4 bases and J by 5 bases, leaving 12 bases between them. The CDR3 extends over 14 amino acids. Here the CDR3 DNA reads TGTGCCAGCAGCCCGAGGGGGGATACCGGGGAGCTGTTTTTT. Amino acid sequence: CASSPRGDTGELFF.

The chain carries TRBV28 and TRBJ2-7, with 8 bases that match TRBD2. The J segment lost 4 bases and the V segment lost 9 bases, leaving 17 bases of the junction unmatched. The CDR3 totals 16 residues. Germline V lookup: CDR1 MDHEN, CDR2 SYDVKM. CDR3 DNA sequence: TGTGCCAGTAGCATAATGAGCGGGGGCGGTAGTTACGAGCAGTACTTC. This translates into CASSIMSGGGSYEQYF.

The V and J genes are TRBV5-1 and TRBJ2-1; 9 bases are shared with TRBD2. V gave up 4 bases and J gave up 5 bases; unmatched junction bases: 19. The CDR3 is 19 amino acids. Germline CDR1 reads SGHRS; CDR2 reads YFSETQ. The CDR3 DNA follows: TGCGCCAGCAGCCCGGGACTAGCTCGAATCGGGGGGCAGGACAATGAGCAGTTCTTC. This codes for CASSPGLARIGGQDNEQFF. The variable domain in full, completed from reference TRBV5-1 and TRBJ2-1, reads KAGVTQTPRYLIKTRGQQVTLSCSPISGHRSVSWYQQTPGQGLQFLFEYFSETQRNKGNFPGRFSGRQFSNSRSEMNVSTLELGDSALYLCASSPGLARIGGQDNEQFFGPGTRLTVL.

The genes are TRBV10-3 and TRBJ2-1; 12 positions agree with TRBD2. V dropped 9 bases and J dropped 8; count of bases not matched to a gene: 11. CDR3 size: 15 residues. Per the germline V gene, CDR1 is ENHRY and CDR2 is SYGVKD. The CDR3 loop is CAMGGRLAGEHEQFF. The DNA for the CDR3 is TGTGCCATGGGGGGACGACTAGCGGGAGAACATGAGCAGTTCTTC.

The V and J genes are TRBV7-9 and TRBJ2-7; the D gene could be TRBD1 or TRBD2 (5 bases each). This CDR3 region has 13 residues. V gave up 2 bases and J gave up 6 bases, with 11 bases separating them. Germline lookup yields CDR1 SEHNR and CDR2 FQNEAQ (reference sequence). The CDR3 spells CASSLSGSVEQYF. The CDR3 DNA is TGTGCCAGCAGCTTATCAGGGAGTGTCGAGCAGTACTTC.

The rearrangement joins TRBV14 to TRBJ2-2; perhaps D is TRBD1 or TRBD2 (5 bases each). Germline V gene data show CDR1 as SGHDN and CDR2 as FVKESK. The CDR3 is 16 residues long. V lost 3 bases and J lost 7, with 18 bases in between. CDR3 DNA: TGTGCCAGCAGCCAGACCCCCCCGGGGACGCACGGGGAGCTGTTTTTT. It yields the protein CASSQTPPGTHGELFF.

This chain uses TRBV7-9 with TRBJ2-1; D is perhaps TRBD2 (5 bases). Germline CDR1 reads SEHNR; CDR2 reads FQNEAQ (reference sequence). There are 17 residues in the CDR3. V dropped 5 bases and J dropped 7 bases, with 24 bases sitting between them. The CDR3 DNA sequence: TGTGCCAGCAGCCCCCCCCTCGGGCTACCTAGCACTAATGAGCAGTTCTTC. It codes for CASSPPLGLPSTNEQFF.

The CDR3 DNA reads as TGTGCCAGCAGCTTGTGGCCCGACTCCACTGAAGCTTTCTTT. It codes for CASSLWPDSTEAFF. The rearrangement uses TRBV5-6 and TRBJ1-1; no definite D call. V was shortened by 1 base and J by 4 bases, with 11 bases between the two germline ends. The CDR3 extends over 14 amino acids. From germline, CDR1 is SGHDT and CDR2 YYEEEE.

This clone was detected only once. The CDR3 DNA reads as TGTGCCAGCAGTGAGTCCAAGGGGAACACTGAAGCTTTCTTT. It yields the protein CASSESKGNTEAFF. The J gene is TRBJ1-1, the V gene TRBV2, with D unclear. V dropped 3 bases and J dropped 1 base, with 9 bases sitting between them. Germline lookup yields CDR1 SNHLY and CDR2 FYNNEI. This CDR3 spans 14 amino acids.

The chain carries TRBV5-5 and TRBJ2-2, with TRBD1 as a possible D gene (6 bases). CDR3 length equals 15 residues. V dropped 4 bases and J dropped 2 bases, with 12 bases sitting between them. Germline V gene data show CDR1 as SGHKS and CDR2 as YYEKEE (reference sequence). CDR3 in amino acids: CASSTRTANTGELFF. The CDR3 DNA follows: TGTGCCAGCAGCACGAGGACAGCCAACACCGGGGAGCTGTTTTTT.

The CDR3 sequence is CATSRDLREYQPQHF. CDR3 coding DNA: TGTGCCACCAGCAGAGATCTTCGGGAATATCAGCCCCAGCATTTT. The V call is TRBV15, the J call TRBJ1-5; D not resolved. Germline loops: CDR1 LNHNV, CDR2 YYDKDF (reference sequence). The CDR3 sequence is 15 residues long. Trimming shortened V by 0 bases and J by 5 bases, and 11 bases separated the two germline ends.

The J gene is TRBJ2-7, the V gene TRBV28, with TRBD2 identical over 8 bases. Germline lookup yields CDR1 MDHEN and CDR2 SYDVKM. The CDR3 length is 14 residues. V shed 8 bases and J 0 bases; nucleotides not matched to a gene: 6. Here the CDR3 DNA reads TGTGCCAGCGGTACTAGCGGAGCCTCCTACGAGCAGTACTTC. It yields the protein CASGTSGASYEQYF. Using reference TRBV28 and TRBJ2-7 for the parts outside the CDR3, the full variable domain is DVKVTQSSRYLVKRTGEKVFLECVQDMDHENMFWYRQDPGLGLRLIYFSYDVKMKEKGDIPEGYSVSREKKERFSLILESASTNQTSMYLCASGTSGASYEQYFGPGTRLTVT.

This clone has only one observation. The sample has other DNA sequences that encode this CDR3 too. This chain links TRBV27 with TRBJ2-1; the match to TRBD2 covers 8 bases. CDR1 is MNHEY and CDR2 is SMNVEV in the germline V gene (reference sequence). This CDR3 spans 14 amino acids. After removal of 4 bases from V and 2 bases from J, the junction contained 1 base not matched to a gene. The CDR3 coding sequence is TGTGCCAGCAGTTCCGGGAGGGCCTACAATGAGCAGTTCTTC. Amino acid sequence: CASSSGRAYNEQFF.

The V and J genes are TRBV7-3 and TRBJ2-1, with D possibly matching TRBD2 (5 bases). The CDR3 contains 13 residues. The V gene's germline CDR1 is SGHTA and CDR2 FQGTGA. Trimming removed 5 bases at V and 5 bases at J, with 10 bases between. The CDR3 loop is CASSPGLDNEQFF. CDR3 bases: TGTGCCAGCAGCCCAGGACTTGACAATGAGCAGTTCTTC.

The J gene is TRBJ1-5, the V gene TRBV28; D is uncertain. The germline CDR1 and CDR2 sequences are MDHEN and SYDVKM. Trimming removed 2 bases from V and 8 bases from J, with 13 bases in between. The CDR3 runs 14 residues. In DNA, the CDR3 is TGTGCCAGCAGTTTACTTGGGATGAATAAGCCCCAGCATTTT. Translated: CASSLLGMNKPQHF.

The rearrangement links TRBV4-1 to TRBJ2-1, with D tentatively TRBD2 (6 bases). The V end was cut by 0 bases, the J end by 8 bases, with 20 bases between. The CDR3 covers 17 residues. Germline-derived CDR1 and CDR2 are MGHRA and YSYEKL. The CDR3 sequence is CASSQDSWTGARDEQFF. The CDR3 DNA follows: TGCGCCAGCAGCCAAGATTCGTGGACGGGAGCGAGGGATGAGCAGTTCTTC.

The chain couples TRBV9 to TRBJ2-3; TRBD1 agrees at 7 bases. This CDR3 contains 17 residues. The V segment lost 5 bases and the J segment 3 bases; nucleotides outside the gene matches: 15. The germline CDR1 and CDR2 sequences are SGDLS and YYNGEE. Written as DNA, the CDR3 is TGTGCCAGCAGTCTTAGGACAGGAGGTCCTCGAACAGATACGCAGTATTTT. Amino acid sequence: CASSLRTGGPRTDTQYF.

The rearrangement uses TRBV27 and TRBJ1-3; no clear D gene. Trimming left V 2 bases short and J 0 bases short, with 5 bases between. In germline, CDR1 is MNHEY, CDR2 SMNVEV (reference sequence). The CDR3 sequence is 14 residues long. CDR3 nucleotides: TGTGCCAGCAGTTTAATGGCCTCTGGAAACACCATATATTTT. Amino acid sequence: CASSLMASGNTIYF.

The CDR3 sequence is CASRTTRGGNQPQHF. The DNA for the CDR3 is TGTGCCAGCAGAACAACCCGGGGGGGCAATCAGCCCCAGCATTTT. The chain recombines TRBV28 with TRBJ1-5; possible D gene TRBD1, 5 bases. This CDR3 has 15 residues. Trimming removed 6 bases from V and 2 bases from J, with 14 bases in between. CDR1 is MDHEN, CDR2 SYDVKM, per germline.

The chain joins TRBV27 to TRBJ1-1, with D tentatively TRBD1 (6 bases). Germline CDR1 and CDR2: MNHEY and SMNVEV (reference sequence). V was clipped by 5 bases and J by 10 bases, with 14 bases between them. The CDR3 runs to 12 residues. The CDR3 is CASSPTGKAAFF. CDR3 DNA sequence: TGTGCCAGCAGTCCAACAGGGAAGGCAGCTTTCTTT.

The chain carries TRBV5-1 and TRBJ2-2; D is unresolved. CDR1 and CDR2 (germline): SGHRS, YFSETQ. With 4 bases removed from V and 7 bases from J, the gap between germline ends came to 14 bases. CDR3 length: 14 residues. CDR3 DNA: TGCGCCAGCAGCCTCCTGTCAGCCATCGGGGAGCTGTTTTTT. It translates to CASSLLSAIGELFF. The full variable domain, rest sourced from reference TRBV5-1 and TRBJ2-2, is KAGVTQTPRYLIKTRGQQVTLSCSPISGHRSVSWYQQTPGQGLQFLFEYFSETQRNKGNFPGRFSGRQFSNSRSEMNVSTLELGDSALYLCASSLLSAIGELFFGEGSRLTVL.

The chain links TRBV6-1 to TRBJ1-3; D is uncertain. There are 15 residues in the CDR3. Trimming removed 3 bases at V and 7 bases at J, with 16 bases between. The germline gives CDR1 MNHNS, CDR2 SASEGT. DNA for the CDR3: TGTGCCAGCAGTGAGAATGGGGTCGTCCCCAACACCATATATTTT. The encoded protein is CASSENGVVPNTIYF.

The chain combines TRBV2 with TRBJ2-1; D is unresolved. Germline values: CDR1 SNHLY, CDR2 FYNNEI. V lost 4 bases, J lost 0 bases, and 10 bases lay in between. There are 15 residues in the CDR3. CDR3 amino acids: CASSARSNSYNEQFF. CDR3 in DNA: TGTGCCAGCAGTGCGCGGTCGAACTCCTACAATGAGCAGTTCTTC.

This chain links TRBV5-1 with TRBJ1-1; D may be TRBD1 (5 bases). The V end was cut by 0 bases, the J end by 0 bases, with 9 bases between. The CDR3 is 15 amino acids. Per the germline V gene, CDR1 is SGHRS and CDR2 is YFSETQ. CDR3 region: CASSLVDSLNTEAFF. The CDR3 DNA reads TGCGCCAGCAGCTTGGTCGACAGCTTGAACACTGAAGCTTTCTTT.

This rearrangement joins TRBV29-1 to TRBJ1-2, with TRBD1 identical over 10 bases. This CDR3 spans 17 amino acids. The trim removed 1 base at V and 3 bases at J, leaving 11 bases unmatched. Germline V gives CDR1 SQVTM, CDR2 ANQGSEA. The CDR3 loop reads CSVEGGHGTGDYYGYTF. The DNA for the CDR3 is TGCAGCGTTGAAGGGGGCCACGGGACAGGGGATTACTATGGCTACACCTTC.

The chain has TRBV28 and TRBJ1-3, with TRBD1 as a possible D gene (5 bases). The CDR3 contains 16 residues. The V end lost 5 bases, the J end lost 0 bases, and 14 bases lay between the germline ends. CDR1 and CDR2 (germline): MDHEN, SYDVKM. For the CDR3, the DNA is TGTGCCAGCAGTCCCCCGGGACTGGCCTCTGGAAACACCATATATTTT. Protein product: CASSPPGLASGNTIYF.